This is a list of T cell receptor beta chains from one sample in a study of T cell responses to AZD1222 COVID-19 vaccine. TCRdb keeps only in-frame clones here, not all; method: immunoSEQ multiplex PCR. Among 120,000 or so clones listed, roughly 92% were seen once. This specimen was peripheral blood, taken 28 days after the second AZD1222 dose. The receptors come from an adult who received the AZD1222 COVID-19 vaccine. Each CDR3 is given with its conserved first and last residue. The D gene is left open where the match is weak. Expanded clones get a size class; other rows say once, few or many, or leave the size out.

d_call,clone_size,v_call,j_call,cdr3_aa,cdr3_nt
TRBD1,.,TRBV2,TRBJ1-4,CASREGQGGEKLFF,TGTGCCAGCAGGGAGGGACAGGGTGGTGAAAAACTGTTTTTT
.,.,TRBV27,TRBJ2-6,CASSLYSGANVLTF,TGTGCCAGCAGTTTGTATTCTGGGGCCAACGTCCTGACTTTC
.,.,TRBV3-1/TRBV3-2,TRBJ2-7,CASSQRGALEQYF,TGTGCCAGCAGCCAAAGAGGGGCTCTCGAGCAGTACTTC
.,.,TRBV6-2/TRBV6-3,TRBJ2-1,CASSYGGESSYNEQFF,TGTGCCAGCAGTTACGGCGGGGAGAGCTCCTACAATGAGCAGTTCTTC
.,.,TRBV19,TRBJ2-3,CATGTDTQYF,TGTGCCACCGGAACAGATACGCAGTATTTT
TRBD2,.,TRBV18,TRBJ2-3,CASSPPGTSTTDTQYF,TGTGCCAGCTCACCACCCGGGACTAGCACCACAGATACGCAGTATTTT
.,.,TRBV12-3/TRBV12-4,TRBJ1-4,CASSPTNEKLFF,TGTGCCAGCAGTCCCACTAATGAAAAACTGTTTTTT
.,.,TRBV6-1,TRBJ2-3,CASREGSTDTQYF,TGTGCCAGCAGGGAAGGGAGCACAGATACGCAGTATTTT
TRBD2,.,TRBV10-3,TRBJ2-3,CAISDLGAGGGTDTQYF,TGTGCCATCAGCGATCTCGGTGCGGGGGGGGGCACAGATACGCAGTATTTT
.,.,TRBV7-2,TRBJ1-1,CASRNRVGPNTEAFF,TGTGCCAGCAGGAACAGGGTAGGTCCCAACACTGAAGCTTTCTTT
.,.,TRBV10-3,TRBJ1-1,CAIKGVMNTEAFF,TGTGCCATCAAAGGGGTGATGAACACTGAAGCTTTCTTT
.,.,TRBV7-9,TRBJ2-3,CASSLLGGTTSTDTQYF,TGTGCCAGCAGCTTACTGGGCGGGACGACTAGCACAGATACGCAGTATTTT
TRBD1,.,TRBV18,TRBJ1-2,CASSPGQGPVYGYTF,TGTGCCAGCTCACCCGGACAGGGGCCCGTCTATGGCTACACCTTC
.,.,TRBV6-5,TRBJ1-1,CASSYAGVGTEAFF,TGTGCCAGCAGTTACGCGGGGGTTGGCACTGAAGCTTTCTTT
.,.,TRBV7-4,TRBJ1-1,CASSSPSIVNTEAFF,TGTGCCAGCAGCTCTCCCTCTATCGTGAACACTGAAGCTTTCTTT
.,.,TRBV10-3,TRBJ1-5,CAISESSQPQHF,TGTGCCATCAGTGAGTCGAGTCAGCCCCAGCATTTT
.,.,TRBV5-3,TRBJ2-3,CARSAGLGSRDTQYF,TGTGCCAGAAGCGCCGGTTTGGGTAGCCGCGATACGCAGTATTTT
.,.,TRBV5-8,TRBJ2-4,CASRVQGAKNIQYF,TGTGCCAGCAGGGTGCAGGGGGCCAAAAACATTCAGTACTTC
.,.,TRBV21-1,TRBJ1-5,CASSTPSFHHQPQHF,TGTGCCAGCAGCACCCCAAGTTTCCACCATCAGCCCCAGCATTTT
.,.,TRBV30,TRBJ2-7,CAWSVSRDYEQYF,TGTGCCTGGAGTGTCTCGAGGGACTACGAGCAGTACTTC
TRBD2,.,TRBV7-7,TRBJ2-3,CASSLSWRGTDTQYF,TGTGCTAGCAGCTTATCGTGGCGGGGGACAGATACGCAGTATTTT
.,.,TRBV7-2,TRBJ1-4,CASSLVGWRGDEKLFF,TGTGCCAGCAGCTTAGTGGGTTGGAGGGGTGATGAAAAACTGTTTTTT
TRBD1,.,TRBV6-5,TRBJ2-5,CASSYSRGQETQYF,TGTGCCAGCAGTTACTCGAGGGGACAGGAGACCCAGTACTTC
TRBD2,.,TRBV27,TRBJ2-1,CASWGGLVNEQFF,TGTGCCAGCTGGGGGGGACTAGTGAATGAGCAGTTCTTC
.,.,TRBV7-2,TRBJ2-7,CASSVETQKRYEQYF,TGTGCCAGCAGTGTGGAGACGCAAAAGCGCTACGAGCAGTACTTC
.,.,TRBV29-1,TRBJ2-1,CSASGVGGDSYNEQFF,TGCAGCGCAAGTGGGGTGGGCGGGGACTCCTACAATGAGCAGTTCTTC
.,.,TRBV9,TRBJ2-7,CASSVASRGYEQYF,TGTGCCAGCAGCGTAGCGTCCCGGGGCTACGAGCAGTACTTC
.,.,TRBV5-1,TRBJ1-1,CASSLNMNTEAFF,TGCGCCAGCAGCCTTAACATGAACACTGAAGCTTTCTTT
.,few,TRBV18,TRBJ1-1,CASSHDSSPALNTEAFF,TGTGCCAGCTCCCATGACAGTAGCCCGGCCTTGAACACTGAAGCTTTCTTT
.,.,TRBV7-3,TRBJ2-3,CASSLNFGSGTDTQYF,TGTGCCAGCAGCTTAAATTTCGGGTCCGGCACAGATACGCAGTATTTT
TRBD2,.,TRBV15,TRBJ2-1,CATSRDFASGGYEQFF,TGTGCCACCAGCAGAGATTTCGCTAGCGGGGGGTATGAGCAGTTCTTC
.,.,TRBV28,TRBJ1-3,CASSLVSPGNTIYF,TGTGCCAGCAGTTTAGTGAGCCCGGGAAACACCATATATTTT
TRBD1,.,TRBV5-1,TRBJ2-1,CASSFLGTGAYNEQFF,TGCGCCAGCAGCTTCTTGGGGACAGGTGCGTACAATGAGCAGTTCTTC